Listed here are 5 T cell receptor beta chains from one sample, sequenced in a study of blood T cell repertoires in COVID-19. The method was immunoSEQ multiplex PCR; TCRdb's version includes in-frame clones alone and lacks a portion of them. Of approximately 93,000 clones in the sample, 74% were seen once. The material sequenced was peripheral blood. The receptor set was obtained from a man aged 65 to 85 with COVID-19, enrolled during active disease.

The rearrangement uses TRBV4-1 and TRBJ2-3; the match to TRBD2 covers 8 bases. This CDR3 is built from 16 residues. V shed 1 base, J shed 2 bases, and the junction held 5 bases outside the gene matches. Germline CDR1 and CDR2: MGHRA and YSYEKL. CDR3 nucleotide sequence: TGCGCCAGCAGCCAAGTTTATAGCGGGGCCACAGATACGCAGTATTTT. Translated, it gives CASSQVYSGATDTQYF.

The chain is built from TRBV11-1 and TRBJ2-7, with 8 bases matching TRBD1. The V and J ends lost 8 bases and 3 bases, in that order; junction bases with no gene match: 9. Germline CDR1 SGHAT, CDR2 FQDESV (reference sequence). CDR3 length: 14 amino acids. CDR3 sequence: CASQWGGQGYEQYF. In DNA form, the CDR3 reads TGTGCCAGCCAATGGGGTGGACAGGGCTACGAGCAGTACTTC.

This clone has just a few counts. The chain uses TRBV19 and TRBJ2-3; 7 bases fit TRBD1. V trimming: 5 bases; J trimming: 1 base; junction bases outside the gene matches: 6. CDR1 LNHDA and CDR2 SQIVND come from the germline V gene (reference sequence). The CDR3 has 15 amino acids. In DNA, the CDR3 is TGTGCCAGTAGTCTAGTAGGGACAGGCACAGATACGCAGTATTTT. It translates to CASSLVGTGTDTQYF. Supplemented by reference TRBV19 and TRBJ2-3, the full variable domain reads DGGITQSPKYLFRKEGQNVTLSCEQNLNHDAMYWYRQDPGQGLRLIYYSQIVNDFQKGDIAEGYSVSREKKESFPLTVTSAQKNPTAFYLCASSLVGTGTDTQYFGPGTRLTVL.

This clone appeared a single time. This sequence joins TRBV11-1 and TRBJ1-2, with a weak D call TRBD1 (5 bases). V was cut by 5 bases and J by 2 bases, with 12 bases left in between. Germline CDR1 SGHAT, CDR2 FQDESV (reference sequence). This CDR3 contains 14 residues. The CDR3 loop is CASSLAGPNYGYTF. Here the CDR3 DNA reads TGTGCCAGCAGCCTCGCAGGGCCCAACTATGGCTACACCTTC.

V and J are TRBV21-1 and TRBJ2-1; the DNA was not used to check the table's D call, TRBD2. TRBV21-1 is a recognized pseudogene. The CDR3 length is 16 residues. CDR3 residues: CASSKEGQREENEQFF. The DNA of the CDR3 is TGTGCCAGCAGCAAAGAGGGCCAGCGGGAGGAAAATGAGCAGTTCTTC.